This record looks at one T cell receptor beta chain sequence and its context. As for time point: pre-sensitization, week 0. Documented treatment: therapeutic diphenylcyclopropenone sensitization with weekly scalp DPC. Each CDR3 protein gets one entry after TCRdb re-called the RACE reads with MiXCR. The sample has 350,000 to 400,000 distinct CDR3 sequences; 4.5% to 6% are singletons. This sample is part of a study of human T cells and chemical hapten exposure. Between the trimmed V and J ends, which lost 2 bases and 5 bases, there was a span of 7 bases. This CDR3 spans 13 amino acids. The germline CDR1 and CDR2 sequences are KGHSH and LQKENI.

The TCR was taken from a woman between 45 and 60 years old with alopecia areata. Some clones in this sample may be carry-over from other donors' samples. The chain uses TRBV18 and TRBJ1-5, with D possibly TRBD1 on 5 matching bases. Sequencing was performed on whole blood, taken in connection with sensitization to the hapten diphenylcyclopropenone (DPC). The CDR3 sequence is CASSPTQDQPQHF. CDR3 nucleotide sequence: TGTGCCAGCTCACCAACACAGGATCAGCCCCAGCATTTT.